Each of the 22 T cell receptor beta chains below was sequenced from the same sample in a study of blood T cell repertoires in COVID-19. The assay was immunoSEQ multiplex PCR, and TCRdb's table has in-frame clones only and misses some. The data hold 200,000 to 250,000 clones, with around 90% observed a single time. Material: PBMCs or T cells enriched from blood (not recorded which). These receptors came from a woman in her thirties who had been exposed to COVID-19.

The CDR3 here is CASSEGDRGGGYTF. CDR3 DNA sequence: TGTGCCAGCAGTGAGGGGGACAGGGGAGGCGGCTACACCTTC. The rearrangement uses TRBV2 and TRBJ1-2, with 10 bases identical to TRBD1. V shed 3 bases and J 8 bases; nucleotides not matched to a gene: 6. CDR3 length: 14 amino acids. CDR1 SNHLY and CDR2 FYNNEI come from the germline V gene.

This sequence joins TRBV11-2 and TRBJ2-7, with a tentative D call TRBD1 (7 bases). The germline V gene encodes CDR1 SGHAT and CDR2 FQNNGV. The CDR3 runs to 15 residues. Trimming removed 5 bases at V and 3 bases at J, with 17 bases between. The CDR3 loop is CASSIQGSGGYEQYF. CDR3 nucleotides: TGTGCCAGCAGCATACAGGGGTCCGGGGGCTACGAGCAGTACTTC.

The chain couples TRBV11-2 to TRBJ1-2, with a tentative D call TRBD1 (6 bases). Germline-derived CDR1 and CDR2 are SGHAT and FQNNGV. Trimming shortened V by 3 bases and J by 8 bases, and 16 bases separated the two germline ends. This CDR3 is 14 amino acids long. CDR3 sequence reads: CASSFSGDWHGYTF. CDR3 DNA sequence: TGTGCCAGCAGCTTTTCAGGGGATTGGCACGGCTACACCTTC.

V is TRBV20-1 and J is TRBJ2-1, with TRBD1 matching 10 bases. This CDR3 comprises 14 residues. The germline V gene has CDR1 DFQATT and CDR2 SNEGSKA (reference sequence). Trimming removed 3 bases from V and 7 bases from J; junction bases left unmatched: 6. CDR3 bases: TGCAGTGCTAGTTACCGACAGGGGGCAAATGAGCAGTTCTTC. It translates to CSASYRQGANEQFF.

The chain has TRBV5-1 and TRBJ1-4; 7 bases are a match to TRBD1. The ends lost 2 bases at V and 7 bases at J; junction bases unmatched: 8. CDR1 is SGHRS, CDR2 YFSETQ, per germline. The CDR3 is 15 residues long. This CDR3 is CASSFTGALVEKLFF. CDR3 sequence (DNA): TGCGCCAGCAGCTTTACAGGGGCGCTGGTTGAAAAACTGTTTTTT.

This sequence joins TRBV9 and TRBJ2-3, with D tentatively TRBD2 (5 bases). Germline-derived CDR1 and CDR2 are SGDLS and YYNGEE. The CDR3 contains 19 residues. The germline V and J ends were trimmed by 0 bases and 3 bases, with 23 bases remaining between them. The CDR3 protein is CASSVAPLRPTRETDTQYF. The CDR3 DNA reads as TGTGCCAGCAGCGTAGCCCCGCTCCGACCAACTAGGGAGACAGATACGCAGTATTTT.

V and J are TRBV19 and TRBJ2-3, with 8 bases lining up with TRBD2. The length of the CDR3 is 17 residues. J was trimmed by 4 bases and V by 1 base; bases with no gene match: 10. Looked up from germline, CDR1 is LNHDA and CDR2 is SQIVND (reference sequence). The CDR3 DNA reads as TGTGCCAGTAGTATAGCGAGCGGGCTAGCGGGTTCAGATACGCAGTATTTT. It is translated as CASSIASGLAGSDTQYF.

This sequence joins TRBV29-1 and TRBJ1-1; 7 bases line up with TRBD1. Unmatched junction bases numbered 10, after V lost 7 bases and J lost 5 bases. Germline CDR1 is SQVTM and CDR2 is ANQGSEA. CDR3 length: 13 amino acids. This CDR3 reads CSALTGLSTEAFF. The CDR3 coding sequence is TGCAGCGCACTGACAGGGCTCTCTACTGAAGCTTTCTTT.

This clone came up once. The identical CDR3 is also encoded by other nucleotide sequences in the sample. The chain has TRBV3-1 (or the pseudogene TRBV3-2) and TRBJ1-3; D might be TRBD1 (6 bases). V was clipped by 2 bases and J by 4 bases, with 12 bases between them. The CDR3 length is 15 residues. Germline V lookup: CDR1 LGHDT, CDR2 YNNKEL (reference sequence). The CDR3 region has the DNA TGTGCCAGCAGCCAAAACACAGGGTCGGGAAACACCATATATTTT. It yields the protein CASSQNTGSGNTIYF.

As for this clone: At one end the junction does not follow the germline gene, possibly because of a read error. V usage is TRBV11-2 and J usage is TRBJ2-5, with TRBD2 matching 9 bases. Looked up from germline, CDR1 is SGHAT and CDR2 is FQNNGV. This CDR3 region has 15 residues. CDR3 sequence reads: CASSLAGASGETQYF. The CDR3 DNA sequence: TGTGCCAGCAGTTTAGCGGGAGCATCTGGTGAGACCCAGTACTTC.

V and J are TRBV2 and TRBJ1-5, with 9 bases identical to TRBD1. V dropped 3 bases and J dropped 7; count of bases not matched to a gene: 10. The germline gives CDR1 SNHLY, CDR2 FYNNEI. This CDR3 spans 16 amino acids. The chain's CDR3 is CASSEGGQGTRQPQHF. CDR3 in DNA: TGTGCCAGCAGTGAGGGAGGACAGGGGACGAGGCAGCCCCAGCATTTT.

V is TRBV2 and J is TRBJ2-2, with 7 bases fitting TRBD2. The V gene end was trimmed by 3 bases and the J gene end by 6 bases; junction bases not matched to a gene: 10. The germline V gene has CDR1 SNHLY and CDR2 FYNNEI. The CDR3 totals 16 residues. The CDR3 coding sequence is TGTGCCAGCAGTGACGGGAGCGGGATGGGATCCGGGGAGCTGTTTTTT. Amino acid sequence: CASSDGSGMGSGELFF.

The gene calls are TRBV4-2 and TRBJ2-7; TRBD2 might be the D (5 bases). CDR1 and CDR2 from the germline V gene are LGHNA and YNFKEQ. V lost 1 base and J lost 2, with 21 bases in between. The length of the CDR3 is 18 residues. CDR3: CASSQGDSVIAPPYEQYF. The CDR3 nucleotides read TGTGCCAGCAGCCAAGGGGATAGCGTAATAGCGCCACCCTACGAGCAGTACTTC.

The chain couples TRBV30 to TRBJ2-2, with a weak D call TRBD1 (5 bases). Between the trimmed V and J ends, which lost 0 bases and 5 bases, there was a span of 19 bases. Germline CDR1 is GTSNPN and CDR2 is SVGIG (reference sequence). This CDR3 comprises 17 residues. This chain's CDR3 is CAWSVRWITGRTGELFF. CDR3 coding DNA: TGTGCCTGGAGTGTACGTTGGATAACAGGTCGAACCGGGGAGCTGTTTTTT.

The rearrangement joins TRBV4-1 to TRBJ2-1; 9 bases are shared with TRBD2. Germline CDR1 is MGHRA and CDR2 is YSYEKL. Trimming at V came to 1 base and at J to 9 bases, leaving 7 bases not matched to a gene. CDR3 length: 15 residues. CDR3 sequence: CASSQGGTSISEQFF. The CDR3 DNA reads as TGCGCCAGCAGCCAAGGGGGGACTAGCATTTCTGAGCAGTTCTTC.

The chain links TRBV28 to TRBJ1-5; TRBD1 agrees at 8 bases. Trimming at V came to 5 bases and at J to 8 bases, leaving 17 bases not matched to a gene. This CDR3 comprises 17 residues. Germline CDR1 MDHEN, CDR2 SYDVKM. The CDR3 is CASSPRTGRGAGEPQHF. CDR3 coding DNA: TGTGCCAGCAGTCCCCGGACAGGGAGAGGCGCGGGAGAGCCCCAGCATTTT.

V usage is TRBV3-1 (or the pseudogene TRBV3-2) and J usage is TRBJ2-1; 12 bases line up with TRBD2. The CDR3 contains 15 residues. With 6 bases clipped from V and 4 bases from J, the junction kept 4 bases outside the gene matches. Germline V CDR1 and CDR2: LGHDT, YNNKEL (reference sequence). CDR3 sequence: CASRGGLAGYNEQFF. CDR3 DNA sequence: TGTGCCAGCAGGGGCGGACTAGCGGGATACAATGAGCAGTTCTTC.

The chain combines TRBV15 with TRBJ2-7; 7 nucleotides line up with TRBD2. CDR1 and CDR2 (germline): LNHNV, YYDKDF (reference sequence). V lost 0 bases, J lost 3 bases, and 5 bases stayed unmatched. This CDR3 is built from 15 residues. CDR3 residues: CATSRDPSGDYEQYF. The CDR3 DNA follows: TGTGCCACCAGCAGAGATCCTAGCGGTGACTACGAGCAGTACTTC.

The chain joins TRBV24-1 to TRBJ1-5, with 7 positions matching TRBD1. J gave up 5 bases and V 3 bases, and 15 bases lay outside the gene matches. This CDR3 region has 18 residues. Germline V gives CDR1 KGHDR, CDR2 SFDVKD. The CDR3 nucleotides are TGTGCCACCAGTGATAGTACAGCAGGGGGTGAGCGTCATCAGCCCCAGCATTTT. This sequence encodes CATSDSTAGGERHQPQHF.

CDR3 sequence (DNA): TGTGCCAGCAGCTTATTTAGCGGGACCACAGATACGCAGTATTTT. This codes for CASSLFSGTTDTQYF. The J gene is TRBJ2-3, the V gene TRBV11-2; 8 bases agree with TRBD2. This CDR3 spans 15 amino acids. CDR1 SGHAT and CDR2 FQNNGV come from the germline V gene. The junction had 3 bases not matched to a gene; V was cut back by 2 bases and J by 2 bases. Filled out from reference TRBV11-2 and TRBJ2-3, the complete variable domain reads EAGVAQSPRYKIIEKRQSVAFWCNPISGHATLYWYQQILGQGPKLLIQFQNNGVVDDSQLPKDRFSAERLKGVDSTLKIQPAKLEDSAVYLCASSLFSGTTDTQYFGPGTRLTVL.

The V call is TRBV6-4, the J call TRBJ2-7; 8 nucleotides line up with TRBD1. After removal of 2 bases from V and 5 bases from J, the junction contained 8 bases not matched to a gene. Germline loops: CDR1 MRHNA, CDR2 SNTAGT. The CDR3 spans 15 residues. CDR3 sequence: CASSDRAGGGHEQYF. DNA for the CDR3: TGTGCCAGCAGTGACAGGGCAGGGGGCGGCCACGAGCAGTACTTC.

This chain joins TRBV5-1 and TRBJ1-2; D is perhaps TRBD1 (5 bases). Germline CDR1 SGHRS, CDR2 YFSETQ. Trimming shortened V by 1 base and J by 4 bases, and 8 bases separated the two germline ends. The CDR3 is made up of 13 amino acids. The CDR3 DNA sequence: TGCGCCAGCAGCTTGAGCCAGGGCTATGGCTACACCTTC. Its protein is CASSLSQGYGYTF.